These 28 T cell receptor beta chains came from one sample sequenced in a study of response to subunit inactivated influenza vaccine. TCRdb called the RT-PCR reads again in MiXCR, with one record for every CDR3 protein. The sample has a few hundred thousand distinct CDR3 sequences, approximately 15% seen once. The source was PBMCs from blood, collected roughly 12 days after vaccination. Receptor source: a man in his fifties who received an inactivated influenza vaccine.

This clonotype has more than one count but fewer than ten. This sequence joins TRBV5-5 and TRBJ1-3; 8 bases are a match to TRBD1. Germline CDR1 reads SGHKS; CDR2 reads YYEKEE (reference sequence). This CDR3 spans 15 amino acids. Trimming took 5 bases from V and 2 from J; bases not matched to a gene: 6. The CDR3 nucleotides are TGTGCCAGCAGGCAGACAGGGGCTCCTGGAAACACCATATATTTT. The encoded protein is CASRQTGAPGNTIYF.

This clonotype occurred a few times. The chain is built from TRBV11-2 and TRBJ2-7; 13 nucleotides line up with TRBD2. J was trimmed by 0 bases and V by 6 bases; bases with no gene match: 11. This CDR3 comprises 18 residues. Germline CDR1 reads SGHAT; CDR2 reads FQNNGV. The CDR3: CASSFRGGLAGPSYEQYF. As DNA, the CDR3 is TGTGCCAGCAGTTTCCGGGGGGGACTAGCGGGGCCCTCCTACGAGCAGTACTTC.

This clonotype was seen a few times. The chain combines TRBV29-1 with TRBJ2-7; perhaps D is TRBD1 or TRBD2 (5 bases each). The length of the CDR3 is 11 residues. V lost 4 bases, J lost 7 bases, and 11 bases lay in between. Germline CDR1 and CDR2: SQVTM and ANQGSEA. For the CDR3, the DNA is TGCAGCGTTGGATTGGGGGAAGAGCAGTACTTC. Protein: CSVGLGEEQYF.

The chain joins TRBV5-1 to TRBJ2-7; D possibly uses TRBD1 or TRBD2 (5 bases each). The V gene's germline CDR1 is SGHRS and CDR2 YFSETQ. There are 16 residues in the CDR3. V lost 0 bases and J 0 bases, leaving 13 bases between the germline ends. CDR3 amino acids: CASSLGLRDGSYEQYF. Here the CDR3 DNA reads TGCGCCAGCAGCTTGGGGCTCCGGGACGGCTCCTACGAGCAGTACTTC.

The V and J genes are TRBV7-2 and TRBJ2-7; no definite D call. CDR1 and CDR2 from the germline V gene are SGHTA and FQGNSA. This CDR3 is 12 amino acids long. V was trimmed by 5 bases and J by 7 bases, leaving 12 bases between them. The CDR3 region has the DNA TGTGCCAGCAGCCGAACCCGTGTGGAGCAGTACTTC. Protein product: CASSRTRVEQYF. Full variable domain (remainder filled in from reference TRBV7-2 and TRBJ2-7): GAGVSQSPSNKVTEKGKDVELRCDPISGHTALYWYRQSLGQGLEFLIYFQGNSAPDKSGLPSDRFSAERTGGSVSTLTIQRTQQEDSAVYLCASSRTRVEQYFGPGTRLTVT.

This clonotype was seen only a few times. This chain joins TRBV18 and TRBJ2-6; the D gene is possibly TRBD2 (5 bases). This CDR3 is 17 amino acids long. V was clipped by 3 bases and J by 0 bases, with 12 bases between them. CDR1 is KGHSH, CDR2 LQKENI, per germline. The CDR3 coding sequence is TGTGCCAGCTCACCGGCCGGGGTAAACTCTGGGGCCAACGTCCTGACTTTC. Protein: CASSPAGVNSGANVLTF.

This clonotype was counted ten times or more. The CDR3 region is CASSSTQETQYF. CDR3 DNA sequence: TGCGCCAGCAGCTCCACCCAAGAGACCCAGTACTTC. This chain uses TRBV5-1 with TRBJ2-5; no clear D. There are 12 residues in the CDR3. Between the trimmed V and J ends, which lost 3 bases and 1 base, there was a span of 4 bases. The germline CDR1 and CDR2 sequences are SGHRS and YFSETQ.

V usage is TRBV20-1 and J usage is TRBJ2-5; D possibly corresponds to TRBD1 (6 bases). Looked up from germline, CDR1 is DFQATT and CDR2 is SNEGSKA (reference sequence). The CDR3 length is 14 residues. With 0 bases removed from V and 2 bases from J, the gap between germline ends came to 10 bases. The CDR3 DNA sequence: TGCAGTGCTAGAGACGACAGGTGGCAAGAGACCCAGTACTTC. Protein sequence: CSARDDRWQETQYF.

The chain couples TRBV24-1 to TRBJ1-1, with D unresolved. Between the trimmed V and J ends, which lost 3 bases and 8 bases, there was a span of 21 bases. The CDR3 covers 16 residues. Germline V CDR1 and CDR2: KGHDR, SFDVKD. CDR3 nucleotides: TGTGCCACCAGTGATACCCCCCCCAGGAGAAGCCCAGAAGCTTTCTTT. Its translation: CATSDTPPRRSPEAFF.

The chain links TRBV7-9 to TRBJ2-7; D tentatively reads TRBD1 or TRBD2 (6 bases each). The CDR3 length is 14 residues. The germline CDR1 and CDR2 sequences are SEHNR and FQNEAQ (reference sequence). The V and J ends lost 5 bases and 5 bases respectively, with 16 bases between them. CDR3 loop: CASSPNYREDEQYF. The CDR3 DNA is TGTGCCAGCAGCCCTAATTACAGGGAGGACGAGCAGTACTTC.

The chain employs TRBV6-2 or TRBV6-3 and TRBJ2-2, with D unresolved. CDR3 length equals 13 residues. The ends were cut back, 0 bases at V and 13 bases at J, with 12 bases in the middle. Looked up from germline, CDR1 is MNHEY and CDR2 is SVGEGT. This CDR3 is CASSYSQPLPLFF. CDR3 nucleotides: TGTGCCAGCAGTTACTCGCAACCACTTCCGCTGTTTTTT.

The sample holds a few counts of this clonotype. J is TRBJ1-4 and V is TRBV5-1; D uncertain. Germline CDR1 and CDR2: SGHRS and YFSETQ. V shed 2 bases and J shed 6 bases, with 14 bases lying between them. The CDR3 has 15 residues. The CDR3 loop reads CASSFGRSRDEKLFF. The CDR3 nucleotides read TGCGCCAGCAGCTTCGGCAGGTCACGGGATGAAAAACTGTTTTTT.

The chain joins TRBV12-3 or TRBV12-4 to TRBJ1-5; the match to TRBD1 covers 7 bases. The CDR3 spans 15 residues. The junction had 8 bases not matched to a gene; V was cut back by 5 bases and J by 4 bases. The CDR3 nucleotides are TGTGCCAGCAGTACGAGACAGGGCCTAAATCAGCCCCAGCATTTT. Protein sequence: CASSTRQGLNQPQHF.

This clonotype was picked up a small number of times. The J gene is TRBJ2-5, the V gene TRBV25-1; TRBD1 might be the D (9 bases). This CDR3 is built from 16 residues. The germline gives CDR1 MGHDK, CDR2 SYGVNS. Between the trimmed V and J ends, which lost 5 bases and 5 bases, there was a span of 21 bases. This CDR3 is CASSREGTGQGETQYF. The CDR3 DNA reads as TGTGCCAGCAGTCGGGAGGGGACAGGGCAAGGGGAGACCCAGTACTTC.

This clonotype was seen ten or more times. The chain links TRBV7-2 to TRBJ1-4; 10 bases map to TRBD1. The V gene's germline CDR1 is SGHTA and CDR2 FQGNSA. The V segment lost 5 bases and the J segment 8 bases; nucleotides outside the gene matches: 11. The CDR3 is made up of 16 amino acids. The CDR3 nucleotides read TGTGCCAGCAGCGAAACCGGGACAGGGGCAGGAGAAAAACTGTTTTTT. Its translation is CASSETGTGAGEKLFF. Full variable domain (missing parts from reference TRBV7-2 and TRBJ1-4): GAGVSQSPSNKVTEKGKDVELRCDPISGHTALYWYRQSLGQGLEFLIYFQGNSAPDKSGLPSDRFSAERTGGSVSTLTIQRTQQEDSAVYLCASSETGTGAGEKLFFGSGTQLSVL.

V gene TRBV6-5 combines with J gene TRBJ2-5, with D perhaps TRBD1 or TRBD2 (5 bases each). The CDR3 runs to 15 residues. Germline CDR1 reads MNHEY; CDR2 reads SVGAGI. V lost 0 bases to trimming and J lost 6 bases, with 14 bases between them. CDR3 DNA sequence: TGTGCCAGCAGTTACTCGACCGGGGCCGCCCAGACCCAGTACTTC. Its protein is CASSYSTGAAQTQYF.

This clonotype was found a few times. This chain connects TRBV7-2 to TRBJ2-2; 8 nucleotides match TRBD2. CDR3 length: 16 amino acids. After removal of 5 bases from V and 3 bases from J, the junction contained 8 bases not matched to a gene. CDR1 and CDR2 (germline): SGHTA, FQGNSA. CDR3 in DNA: TGTGCCAGCAGCCGAAGAAGCGGGAGAGACACCGGGGAGCTGTTTTTT. Its translation: CASSRRSGRDTGELFF.

This clonotype occurred many times. CDR3 residues: CASKTSGDTQYF. The DNA for the CDR3 is TGTGCCAGCAAGACATCCGGGGATACGCAGTATTTT. The chain combines TRBV6-5 with TRBJ2-3; D gene ambiguous. Per germline, CDR1 MNHEY and CDR2 SVGAGI. V dropped 7 bases and J dropped 6 bases, with 11 bases sitting between them. The CDR3 length is 12 residues.

The rearrangement joins TRBV27 to TRBJ2-3; 13 bases line up with TRBD2. The V gene end was trimmed by 6 bases and the J gene end by 5 bases; junction bases not matched to a gene: 2. CDR3 size: 14 residues. CDR1 is MNHEY, CDR2 SMNVEV, per germline (reference sequence). The CDR3 here is CASRRLAGGDTQYF. The CDR3 coding sequence is TGTGCCAGCAGACGACTAGCGGGGGGAGATACGCAGTATTTT.

This chain uses TRBV7-8 with TRBJ2-7, with D possibly matching TRBD2 (6 bases). V gave up 6 bases and J gave up 0 bases, with 12 bases separating them. This CDR3 is 14 amino acids long. Looked up from germline, CDR1 is SGHVS and CDR2 is FQNEAQ. The CDR3 loop is CASREGTYSYEQYF. CDR3 nucleotide sequence: TGTGCCAGCAGAGAGGGGACTTACTCCTACGAGCAGTACTTC. The whole variable domain, filled in from reference TRBV7-8 and TRBJ2-7, reads GAGVSQSPRYKVAKRGQDVALRCDPISGHVSLFWYQQALGQGPEFLTYFQNEAQLDKSGLPSDRFFAERPEGSVSTLKIQRTQQEDSAVYLCASREGTYSYEQYFGPGTRLTVT.

This clonotype was detected ten times or more. The CDR3 nucleotides read TGTGCCAGCAGTGGGCAGGGGGCAAATGAGCAGTTCTTC. Residues: CASSGQGANEQFF. V and J are TRBV2 and TRBJ2-1; 8 bases are a match to TRBD1. The CDR3 has 13 residues. Germline V gene sequence: CDR1 SNHLY, CDR2 FYNNEI. Trimming took 4 bases from V and 7 from J; bases not matched to a gene: 3.

This chain connects TRBV7-9 to TRBJ1-4; perhaps TRBD1 as D (5 bases). CDR3 length equals 15 residues. The ends were cut back, 1 base at V and 4 bases at J, with 10 bases in the middle. The germline V gene encodes CDR1 SEHNR and CDR2 FQNEAQ (reference sequence). The CDR3, as DNA: TGTGCCAGCAGCTTAGATGCAGGACATAATGAAAAACTGTTTTTT. This translates into CASSLDAGHNEKLFF.

The chain employs TRBV7-2 and TRBJ2-1; TRBD1 agrees at 12 bases. The CDR3 runs to 15 residues. Trimming at V came to 0 bases and at J to 7 bases, leaving 1 base not matched to a gene. Germline assignment: CDR1 SGHTA and CDR2 FQGNSA. CDR3 DNA: TGTGCCAGCAGCTTAGCGGGACAGGGGGCAAATGAGCAGTTCTTC. Its translation is CASSLAGQGANEQFF.

The chain combines TRBV4-1 with TRBJ1-6; D is unclear. CDR3 length: 15 amino acids. CDR1 MGHRA and CDR2 YSYEKL come from the germline V gene. Trimming removed 7 bases at V and 6 bases at J, with 16 bases between. This chain's CDR3 is CASTGSHASNSPLHF. In DNA, the CDR3 is TGCGCCAGCACGGGGAGTCATGCCAGTAATTCACCCCTCCACTTT.

J is TRBJ2-3 and V is TRBV30; 7 bases agree with TRBD2. Germline-derived CDR1 and CDR2 are GTSNPN and SVGIG (reference sequence). The V gene end was trimmed by 2 bases and the J gene end by 3 bases; junction bases not matched to a gene: 8. The CDR3 has 15 residues. CDR3 amino acids: CAWSSSGGPTDTQYF. The CDR3 region has the DNA TGTGCCTGGAGTTCCTCGGGGGGACCAACAGATACGCAGTATTTT.

The chain's CDR3 is CASSDSGIGELFF. CDR3 bases: TGCGCCAGCAGTGACAGCGGGATCGGGGAGCTGTTTTTT. The chain uses TRBV10-1 and TRBJ2-2; 7 bases map to TRBD2. Germline values: CDR1 WNHNN, CDR2 SYGVQD (reference sequence). The J segment lost 7 bases and the V segment lost 3 bases, leaving 2 bases of the junction unmatched. The CDR3 contains 13 residues.

This chain joins TRBV7-6 and TRBJ1-2; 7 bases map to TRBD1. This CDR3 is 15 amino acids long. Germline CDR1 and CDR2: SGHVS and FNYEAQ. Losses at the gene ends were 0 bases for V and 4 bases for J; bases not matched to a gene: 5. The CDR3 loop reads CASSLAIGQAYGYTF. In nucleotides, the CDR3 is TGTGCCAGCAGCTTAGCTATTGGACAGGCCTATGGCTACACCTTC.

This clonotype was detected many times. The V call is TRBV20-1, the J call TRBJ2-1; D ambiguous. The germline gives CDR1 DFQATT, CDR2 SNEGSKA (reference sequence). This CDR3 is built from 11 residues. The V gene lost 2 bases and the J gene lost 5 bases, with 4 bases spanning the gap. The CDR3 DNA sequence: TGCAGTGCTAGATACAACAATGAGCAGTTCTTC. This encodes CSARYNNEQFF.